This section outlines one TCR beta chain sequence together with its context. The source of the sample is a study of blood T cell repertoires in COVID-19. Across the whole study: PBMCs, B-cell-depleted T cells, or T cells provided the cDNA or gDNA that made up the material.

The germline V gene has CDR1 MNHEY and CDR2 SMNVEV (reference sequence). The CDR3 is 13 amino acids. The V segment lost 5 bases and the J segment 12 bases; nucleotides outside the gene matches: 9. As originally analysed: Scientists estimated how many nucleated cells there were by amplifying reference gene primers. Sequencing was performed with immunoSEQ multiplex PCR; in TCRdb, only in-frame clones are kept and a portion is missing. Clonal size and the V and J genes are those of that table, whereas D and trimming came from the DNA. The sample lists some 330,000 clones; roughly 90% were seen once. Sequenced material: peripheral blood. The V and J genes are TRBV27 and TRBJ2-1; 8 bases match TRBD2. This receptor was taken from a woman in her fifties or sixties with active or convalescent COVID-19. The CDR3 loop reads CASSIKRELGQFF. As DNA, the CDR3 is TGTGCCAGCAGTATCAAGCGGGAGTTGGGGCAGTTCTTC.